Listed here is a single TCR beta chain. There is no known antigen for this receptor. No base quality values were provided; no much bigger clone lies one nucleotide off. These data come from a study of blood T cell repertoires in COVID-19 (dated by TCRdb to the early 2020s). Regarding the complete study: Samples from collaborators originated in the United States, Italy and Spain and spanned both the acute and convalescent phases of COVID-19. The material from the prospective study consisted of cDNA or gDNA derived from T cells, B-cell-depleted T cells, or PBMCs. Deeply sampled blood TCRbeta repertoires from subjects exposed to, actively infected with, or recovered from COVID-19 were included in the dataset. The repertoires were made available in a free public database intended to serve as a resource for research on the immune response to SARS-CoV-2. Samples came from the ongoing ImmuneRACE study (first 160 participants) plus 1,254 subjects from 6 global collaborators. Nearly every sample came with metadata listing a de-identified subject ID, COVID-19 status, age in years and sex. Where HLA class I and class II types were available, the types were taken from metadata supplied by the sample provider, not from assay-based typing.

Study-wide findings and limitations: The amount of clinical and demographic metadata varied by source and participant and was provided uncurated.

Including cysteine and phenylalanine, the CDR3 has 17 amino acids. Only CDR3 DNA remains: 51 bases, in frame from the first base. Cut back by 3 bases and 4 bases, the V and J ends lie 21 bases apart. From the germline V gene, CDR1 is SNHLY and CDR2 is FYNNEI. In the prospective study, participants were 18 to 89 years old, resided in about two dozen geographic areas of the United States, and were enrolled through a virtual design. To assign participants to cohorts, the prospective study relied on clinical history that participants themselves reported in a screening survey and a study questionnaire. Recovered participants in ImmuneRACE Cohort 3 were defined as having two consecutive negative NP/OP PCR tests, clearance from a healthcare professional, or resolution of symptoms. In the prospective study, whole blood, serum and a nasopharyngeal or oropharyngeal swab were collected from each participant by mobile phlebotomists. Participants in the prospective study had the option to provide additional blood draws and questionnaires over a roughly 2-month period. Before DNA extraction, prospective study blood samples were shipped either frozen or at room temperature.

The immunoSEQ Assay, a bias-controlled multiplex PCR, was used to amplify TCRbeta CDR3 regions from genomic DNA. In the source study's methods: Nucleated cell counts per sample were estimated from amplification of reference gene primers within the assay. To quantify the absolute abundance of each unique TCRbeta CDR3 rearrangement, sequence reads were collapsed and filtered. For each sample, productive Simpson clonality was calculated by taking the square root of Simpson's diversity index across productive rearrangements. Not all clones reach the TCRdb copy of this immuneACCESS table, which keeps in-frame sequences only. Checked studies attribute under half of the gap to unresolved V genes and leave the rest unexplained. The V and J calls and the clone size are those of that table, but D and trimming were determined from the DNA. Counted in this sample were about 240,000 clones; 85% to 90% of them appeared once. The ten most abundant clones make up 8.8% of the sample.

The receptor was derived from a man between 35 and 55 years old who had recovered from COVID-19. The rearrangement combines TRBV2 with TRBJ1-1; TRBD1 could be the D gene, as 6 bases match. The source material was PBMCs or T cells enriched from blood (not recorded which). CDR3 region: CASSEGSVGGAVTEAFF. The DNA sequence follows: TGTGCCAGCAGTGAGGGTTCGGTAGGGGGAGCGGTCACTGAAGCTTTCTTT.